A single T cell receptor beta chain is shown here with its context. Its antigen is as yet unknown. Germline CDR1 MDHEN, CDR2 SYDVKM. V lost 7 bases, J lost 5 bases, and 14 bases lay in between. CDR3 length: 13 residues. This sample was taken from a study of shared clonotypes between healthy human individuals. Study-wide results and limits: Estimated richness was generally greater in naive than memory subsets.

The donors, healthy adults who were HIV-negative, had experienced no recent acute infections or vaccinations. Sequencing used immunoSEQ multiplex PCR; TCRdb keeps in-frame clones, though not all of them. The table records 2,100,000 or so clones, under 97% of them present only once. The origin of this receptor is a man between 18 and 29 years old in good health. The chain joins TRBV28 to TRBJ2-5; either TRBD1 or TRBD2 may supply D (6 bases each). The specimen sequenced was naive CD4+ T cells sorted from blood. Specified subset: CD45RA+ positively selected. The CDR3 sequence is CASNWGARETQYF. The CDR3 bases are TGTGCCAGCAACTGGGGGGCTCGGGAGACCCAGTACTTC.